This TCR beta chain was sequenced during a study of T cell repertoires in cytomegalovirus infection. Study overall: Used in the study were CMV epitopes, some recently identified and HLA-C-restricted, others well-studied and HLA-B-restricted. Public TCR beta signatures were indicative of both CMV infection and a matching HLA type.

The CDR3 has 10 residues. V lost 7 bases and J 5 bases, leaving 6 bases between the germline ends. A single record per CDR3 protein comes from TCRdb applying MiXCR to the reads. The sample contains about 280,000 distinct CDR3 sequences, roughly a fifth of which appear only once. As to this clonotype: The antigen remains unidentified.

This sequence was found in a human donor in good health (CMV status not recorded). Some clones in this sample may be carry-over from other donors' samples. The chain has TRBV23-1 and TRBJ2-7; no clear D. TRBV23-1 is labeled an ORF, and its function is uncertain. This material consisted of cultured PBMCs, taken from culture after CMV antigen stimulation. CDR3 region: CASMDHEQYV. Written as DNA, the CDR3 is TGCGCCAGCATGGATCACGAGCAGTACGTC.